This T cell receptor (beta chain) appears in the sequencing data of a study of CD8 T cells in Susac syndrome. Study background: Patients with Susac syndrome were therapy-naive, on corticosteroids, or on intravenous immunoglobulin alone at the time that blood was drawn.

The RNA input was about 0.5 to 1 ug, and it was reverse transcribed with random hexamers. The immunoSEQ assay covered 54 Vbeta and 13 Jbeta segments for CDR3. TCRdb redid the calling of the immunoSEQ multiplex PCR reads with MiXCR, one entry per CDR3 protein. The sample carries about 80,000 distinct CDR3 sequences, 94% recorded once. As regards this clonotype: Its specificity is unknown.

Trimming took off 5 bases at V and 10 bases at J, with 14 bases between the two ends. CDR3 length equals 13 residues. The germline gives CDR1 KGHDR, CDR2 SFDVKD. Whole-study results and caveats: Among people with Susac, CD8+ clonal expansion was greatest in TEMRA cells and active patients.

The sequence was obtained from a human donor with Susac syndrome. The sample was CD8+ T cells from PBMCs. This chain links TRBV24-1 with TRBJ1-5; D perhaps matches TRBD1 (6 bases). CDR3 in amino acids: CATSGGAKSPQHF. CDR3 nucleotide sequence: TGTGCCACCAGTGGGGGGGCCAAGTCTCCCCAGCATTTT.